A single sample is the source of the 13 T cell receptor beta chains below, sequenced in a study of blood T cell repertoires in COVID-19. The table came from immunoSEQ multiplex PCR; TCRdb's copy has only in-frame clones and leaves some out. The sample comprises around 370,000 clones, more than 70% of which are singletons, and approximately 7.4% rests with the top ten. What was sequenced was peripheral blood. These receptor sequences come from a woman aged 70-85 years with COVID-19, enrolled during active disease.

The V and J genes are TRBV24-1 and TRBJ1-5; a possible D gene is TRBD1 (6 bases). The CDR3 length is 14 residues. The ends were cut back, 7 bases at V and 6 bases at J, with 15 bases in the middle. Germline V gives CDR1 KGHDR, CDR2 SFDVKD. CDR3 sequence reads: CATSERGEGQPQHF. Written as DNA, the CDR3 is TGTGCCACCAGCGAAAGGGGGGAGGGTCAGCCCCAGCATTTT.

The chain combines TRBV5-6 with TRBJ1-2, with D possibly being TRBD1 (6 bases). CDR3 length: 16 amino acids. Between the trimmed V and J ends, which lost 1 base and 4 bases, there was a span of 17 bases. Germline lookup yields CDR1 SGHDT and CDR2 YYEEEE. CDR3 loop: CASSLIGGQASYGYTF. The CDR3 nucleotides are TGTGCCAGCAGCTTGATCGGGGGGCAGGCGAGCTATGGCTACACCTTC. Full variable domain (rest looked up from reference TRBV5-6 and TRBJ1-2): DAGVTQSPTHLIKTRGQQVTLRCSPKSGHDTVSWYQQALGQGPQFIFQYYEEEERQRGNFPDRFSGHQFPNYSSELNVNALLLGDSALYLCASSLIGGQASYGYTFGSGTRLTVV.

This clone was counted only a few times. The chain couples TRBV30 to TRBJ1-5; 9 bases are shared with TRBD1. CDR1 is GTSNPN and CDR2 is SVGIG in the germline V gene (reference sequence). The CDR3 length is 14 residues. After removal of 4 bases from V and 6 bases from J, the junction contained 7 bases not matched to a gene. CDR3: CAWTGQGNSQPQHF. The DNA of the CDR3 is TGTGCCTGGACGGGACAGGGTAATAGTCAGCCCCAGCATTTT.

The CDR3 sequence: CASSPSHGETQYF. Here the CDR3 DNA reads TGCGCCAGCAGCCCCAGTCATGGAGAGACCCAGTACTTC. This chain connects TRBV5-1 to TRBJ2-5; D gene ambiguous. There are 13 residues in the CDR3. In germline, CDR1 is SGHRS, CDR2 YFSETQ. Trimming left V 4 bases short and J 4 bases short, with 11 bases between. The variable domain in full, with the rest retrieved from reference TRBV5-1 and TRBJ2-5, is KAGVTQTPRYLIKTRGQQVTLSCSPISGHRSVSWYQQTPGQGLQFLFEYFSETQRNKGNFPGRFSGRQFSNSRSEMNVSTLELGDSALYLCASSPSHGETQYFGPGTRLLVL.

This clone was picked up a small number of times. DNA of the CDR3: TGTGCCAGCAGTCCTGACAGGACCTATAATTCACCCCTCCACTTT. Amino acids: CASSPDRTYNSPLHF. J is TRBJ1-6 and V is TRBV28, with D possibly TRBD1 on 6 matching bases. CDR1 is MDHEN, CDR2 SYDVKM, per germline. The CDR3 sequence is 15 residues long. The V and J ends lost 5 bases and 2 bases respectively, with 10 bases between them.

CDR3 DNA: TGTGCCACCAGTGATTCCCCCGGGACAGGGGTCGAGACCCAGTACTTC. Translated, it gives CATSDSPGTGVETQYF. The rearrangement joins TRBV24-1 to TRBJ2-5, with 10 bases lining up with TRBD1. Looked up from germline, CDR1 is KGHDR and CDR2 is SFDVKD. V was pared by 2 bases and J by 5 bases, with 7 bases of the junction left unmatched. This CDR3 is built from 16 residues.

The chain couples TRBV5-1 to TRBJ1-1; TRBD1 aligns across 9 bases. V lost 4 bases and J lost 3; bases outside the gene matches: 4. CDR3 length equals 14 residues. Germline CDR1 and CDR2: SGHRS and YFSETQ. CDR3 region: CASSPWDRDTEAFF. In DNA form, the CDR3 reads TGCGCCAGCAGCCCCTGGGACAGGGACACTGAAGCTTTCTTT.

This clone was seen a handful of times. The V and J genes are TRBV5-1 and TRBJ1-2; weak D call: TRBD1 (5 bases). Per the germline V gene, CDR1 is SGHRS and CDR2 is YFSETQ. Trimming took off 5 bases at V and 2 bases at J, with 10 bases between the two ends. The CDR3 sequence is 13 residues long. Here the CDR3 DNA reads TGCGCCAGCAGTCAGGGTAGAAACTATGGCTACACCTTC. The encoded protein is CASSQGRNYGYTF. Combining the CDR3 with reference TRBV5-1 and TRBJ1-2 gives the whole variable domain KAGVTQTPRYLIKTRGQQVTLSCSPISGHRSVSWYQQTPGQGLQFLFEYFSETQRNKGNFPGRFSGRQFSNSRSEMNVSTLELGDSALYLCASSQGRNYGYTFGSGTRLTVV.

This sequence joins TRBV19 and TRBJ2-2, with D hard to call. In germline, CDR1 is LNHDA, CDR2 SQIVND (reference sequence). CDR3 size: 17 residues. V was clipped by 3 bases and J by 2 bases, with 16 bases between them. CDR3 sequence: CASSIDINRVNTGELFF. The CDR3 DNA is TGTGCCAGTAGTATTGATATTAACCGCGTAAACACCGGGGAGCTGTTTTTT.

The chain couples TRBV6-1 to TRBJ1-2; D unclear. V was shortened by 0 bases and J by 4 bases, with 15 bases between the two germline ends. CDR1 and CDR2 (germline): MNHNS, SASEGT. The CDR3 consists of 16 residues. CDR3 sequence reads: CASSEAPRGALYGYTF. In nucleotides, the CDR3 is TGTGCCAGCAGTGAAGCGCCTCGAGGAGCCCTCTATGGCTACACCTTC.

The J gene is TRBJ1-1, the V gene TRBV7-3; 7 bases map to TRBD1. The CDR3 runs 13 residues. Trimming removed 2 bases from V and 7 bases from J; junction bases left unmatched: 4. CDR1 and CDR2 (germline): SGHTA, FQGTGA. The DNA for the CDR3 is TGTGCCAGCAGCTTACGACAGGGTGGTGAAGCTTTCTTT. Protein: CASSLRQGGEAFF. Filled out from reference TRBV7-3 and TRBJ1-1, the complete variable domain reads GAGVSQTPSNKVTEKGKYVELRCDPISGHTALYWYRQSLGQGPEFLIYFQGTGAADDSGLPNDRFFAVRPEGSVSTLKIQRTERGDSAVYLCASSLRQGGEAFFGQGTRLTVV.

This clone was recorded a few times. The chain links TRBV2 to TRBJ2-1, with D perhaps matching TRBD2 (6 bases). CDR1 is SNHLY and CDR2 is FYNNEI in the germline V gene. This CDR3 contains 13 residues. Trimming stripped 5 bases from V and 7 bases from J, with 12 bases between. The CDR3 reads CASSYRAGNEQFF. CDR3 nucleotide sequence: TGTGCCAGCAGTTACCGGGCGGGGAATGAGCAGTTCTTC. The whole variable domain, filled in from reference TRBV2 and TRBJ2-1, reads EPEVTQTPSHQVTQMGQEVILRCVPISNHLYFYWYRQILGQKVEFLVSFYNNEISEKSEIFDDQFSVERPDGSNFTLKIRSTKLEDSAMYFCASSYRAGNEQFFGPGTRLTVL.

The rearrangement joins TRBV6-5 to TRBJ1-1; D is perhaps TRBD1 (6 bases). This CDR3 comprises 13 residues. V was pared by 6 bases and J by 0 bases, with 8 bases between. In germline, CDR1 is MNHEY, CDR2 SVGAGI. This CDR3 reads CASRGGVNTEAFF. The DNA of the CDR3 is TGTGCCAGCAGAGGGGGGGTGAACACTGAAGCTTTCTTT.